The sequence of this T cell receptor (beta chain) was determined in a study of blood T cell repertoires in COVID-19 (dated by TCRdb to 2019 to 2021). With regard to the full study: The collaborator samples originated in the United States, Italy and Spain and spanned the acute and convalescent phases of COVID-19. The prospective study material was composed of cDNA or gDNA derived from T cells, B-cell-depleted T cells, or PBMCs. Deeply sampled blood TCRbeta repertoires from subjects exposed to, actively infected with, or recovered from COVID-19 were included in the dataset. The repertoires were made available in a free public database intended to serve as a resource for research on the immune response to SARS-CoV-2. Samples were obtained from the ongoing ImmuneRACE study (first 160 participants) and from 1,254 subjects provided by 6 global collaborators. Nearly every sample came with metadata listing a de-identified subject ID, COVID-19 status, age in years and sex. Where HLA class I and class II types were available, the types were taken from metadata supplied by the sample provider, not from assay-based typing. The study at large found these results: Clinical and demographic metadata were provided uncurated, with the amount varying by source and participant.

TCRbeta CDR3 regions were amplified from genomic DNA using the immunoSEQ Assay, a bias-controlled multiplex PCR. The source study handled its data this way. Within the assay, amplification of reference gene primers was used to estimate how many nucleated cells each sample contained. To quantify the absolute abundance of each unique TCRbeta CDR3 rearrangement, sequence reads were collapsed and filtered. For each sample, productive Simpson clonality was calculated by taking the square root of Simpson's diversity index across productive rearrangements. This immuneACCESS table, as held by TCRdb, lists in-frame sequences with V and J called but not all clones. Of the missing ones, under half trace to an unresolved V gene in checked studies; the others have no known cause. V and J calls and clone size follow that table, whereas D and trimming were derived from the DNA. In all, the sample holds about 180,000 clones, and 79% of those were seen once. Of the sample, 8% to 8.5% falls within the top ten clones.

One collaborating source in Seattle enrolled patients while the patients were actively infected and followed the patients over time throughout the course of disease. Whole blood was collected in K2EDTA tubes by collaborating institutions according to the institutions' own protocols. For TCRbeta analysis, collaborator samples were shipped as frozen whole blood, as isolated PBMCs, or as DNA extracted from either sample type. With respect to this clone: Its antigen has not been determined. Per-base qualities were not stored, and no clone one base away is much larger.

The CDR3 holds 15 amino acids from the cysteine to the phenylalanine. Left in the record is the CDR3 DNA by itself, 45 bases read in frame from the first base. CDR1 is given as MNHNS and CDR2 as SASEGT, both from the germline V gene. The junction shows trimming of 2 bases on V and 2 bases on J, and the gene matches do not reach 5 bases of it. This TCR derives from a woman aged 55-70 years with COVID-19, enrolled during active disease. The specimen sequenced was peripheral blood. The chain is made from TRBV6-1 and TRBJ2-7; 8 nucleotides in the junction match TRBD2. The bases are TGTGCCAGCAGTGAACTTGGACTAGCAGCCTACGAGCAGTACTTC. Protein translation: CASSELGLAAYEQYF.